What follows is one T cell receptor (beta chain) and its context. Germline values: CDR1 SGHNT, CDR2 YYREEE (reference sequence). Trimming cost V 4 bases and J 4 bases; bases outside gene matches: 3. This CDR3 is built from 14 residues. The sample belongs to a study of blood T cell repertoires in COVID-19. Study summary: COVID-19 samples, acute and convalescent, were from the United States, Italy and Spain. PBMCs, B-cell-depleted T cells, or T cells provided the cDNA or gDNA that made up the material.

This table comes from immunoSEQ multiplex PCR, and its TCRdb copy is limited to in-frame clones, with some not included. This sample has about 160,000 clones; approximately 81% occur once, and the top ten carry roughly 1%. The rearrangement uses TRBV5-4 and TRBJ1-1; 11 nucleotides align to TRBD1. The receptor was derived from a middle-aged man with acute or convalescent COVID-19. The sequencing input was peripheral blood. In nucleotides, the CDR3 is TGTGCCAGCAGCCCGGACAGGGGGCGCACTGAAGCTTTCTTT. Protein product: CASSPDRGRTEAFF.